One and the same sample provided the 7 T cell receptor beta chains below, sequenced in a study of T cells after yellow fever vaccination. TCRdb reprocessed the 5' RACE reads with MiXCR, giving one entry per CDR3 protein. The sample consists of about 99,000 distinct CDR3 sequences, 5.8% of them appearing once. This material consisted of CD8+ T cells sorted from PBMCs, taken 10 days after the yellow fever booster vaccination. The receptors derive from a man aged 18 to 29 who received the YFV17D yellow fever vaccine.

This clonotype is categorized as medium-sized. The chain joins TRBV7-7 to TRBJ2-5; TRBD1 matches 7 bases. Trimming removed 2 bases from V and 1 base from J; junction bases left unmatched: 4. The CDR3 has 15 residues. The germline CDR1 and CDR2 sequences are SSHAT and FNYEAQ (reference sequence). The CDR3 sequence is CASSLNRGPQETQYF. In DNA, the CDR3 is TGTGCCAGCAGCTTAAATAGGGGGCCCCAAGAGACCCAGTACTTC.

The chain joins TRBV5-4 to TRBJ2-3; 7 bases match TRBD1. CDR3 length equals 22 residues. Germline values: CDR1 SGHNT, CDR2 YYREEE (reference sequence). V was pared by 4 bases and J by 2 bases, with 28 bases of the junction left unmatched. This CDR3 is CASSRNNLDGSIQGVHTDTQYF. In DNA, the CDR3 is TGTGCCAGCAGCCGTAATAATCTCGACGGTTCCATCCAGGGGGTACACACAGATACGCAGTATTTT.

The genes are TRBV12-3 or TRBV12-4 and TRBJ2-1; D ambiguous. The CDR3 is made up of 13 amino acids. V gave up 8 bases and J gave up 2 bases, with 10 bases separating them. CDR3 sequence: CASRNRPYNEQFF. In DNA, the CDR3 is TGTGCCAGCCGCAACCGACCCTACAATGAGCAGTTCTTC.

This clonotype was picked up a small number of times. The chain couples TRBV11-1 to TRBJ2-6; possibly TRBD1 or TRBD2 for D (5 bases each). V dropped 8 bases and J dropped 4 bases, with 12 bases sitting between them. Germline loops: CDR1 SGHAT, CDR2 FQDESV (reference sequence). This CDR3 has 14 residues. The CDR3 bases are TGTGCCAGCGACCCCGGGGCCGGGGCCAACGTCCTGACTTTC. Translation gives CASDPGAGANVLTF.

This clonotype turned up a few times. Here the CDR3 DNA reads TGTGCCAGCAGCTTGACAGGGGTCGAGCAGTTCTTC. Translating it yields CASSLTGVEQFF. This sequence joins TRBV7-6 and TRBJ2-1, with 8 bases fitting TRBD1. The CDR3 sequence is 12 residues long. The germline CDR1 and CDR2 sequences are SGHVS and FNYEAQ. After removal of 3 bases from V and 10 bases from J, the junction contained 2 bases not matched to a gene.

This clonotype was found a few times. This chain links TRBV29-1 with TRBJ2-1; D possibly corresponds to TRBD1 (6 bases). Germline CDR1 reads SQVTM; CDR2 reads ANQGSEA. There are 12 residues in the CDR3. V gave up 8 bases and J gave up 3 bases, with 11 bases separating them. The CDR3 nucleotides are TGCAGCACCCGGGACAACTACAATGAGCAGTTCTTC. This sequence encodes CSTRDNYNEQFF.

This clonotype was found a few times. J is TRBJ1-1 and V is TRBV4-1, with 7 bases identical to TRBD1. V gave up 0 bases and J gave up 1 base; unmatched junction bases: 11. Germline values: CDR1 MGHRA, CDR2 YSYEKL. The CDR3 extends over 18 amino acids. The DNA of the CDR3 is TGCGCCAGCAGCCAAGATACACAGGGGCAAATTGGGAACACTGAAGCTTTCTTT. Translation: CASSQDTQGQIGNTEAFF.